These 30 T cell receptor beta chains were sequenced from one sample in a study of blood T cell repertoires in COVID-19. Generated by immunoSEQ multiplex PCR, the TCRdb table keeps only in-frame clones and is missing some. The repertoire includes about 350,000 clones, roughly 90% of them detected once, and 3% to 4.5% sits in the top ten. Sequencing input: peripheral blood. All receptors come from an older woman with COVID-19, enrolled during active disease.

This chain links TRBV5-6 with TRBJ1-6, with D uncertain. Trimming pared 2 bases from V and 0 bases from J, leaving 6 bases between. The CDR3 covers 15 residues. Germline V gene data show CDR1 as SGHDT and CDR2 as YYEEEE. CDR3 region: CASSFGGSYNSPLHF. The CDR3 DNA reads as TGTGCCAGCAGCTTTGGAGGCTCCTATAATTCACCCCTCCACTTT.

The chain links TRBV4-1 to TRBJ1-1; 7 bases fit TRBD1. V shed 3 bases and J 2 bases; nucleotides not matched to a gene: 9. Germline V CDR1 and CDR2: MGHRA, YSYEKL. The CDR3 runs to 16 residues. The CDR3 sequence: CASSHTGGGVNTEAFF. DNA of the CDR3: TGCGCCAGCAGCCATACGGGAGGGGGCGTCAACACTGAAGCTTTCTTT.

This chain uses TRBV9 with TRBJ1-1; TRBD1 might be the D (5 bases). This CDR3 is 16 amino acids long. V dropped 3 bases and J dropped 0 bases, with 15 bases sitting between them. The germline CDR1 and CDR2 sequences are SGDLS and YYNGEE. CDR3 nucleotide sequence: TGTGCCAGCAGCGCCGGGGGTACAAACATGAACACTGAAGCTTTCTTT. Its protein product is CASSAGGTNMNTEAFF.

This clone was counted between two and nine times. This sequence joins TRBV2 and TRBJ1-3; no clear D gene. Germline CDR1 reads SNHLY; CDR2 reads FYNNEI. The CDR3 is made up of 14 amino acids. With 11 bases removed from V and 0 bases from J, the gap between germline ends came to 14 bases. The CDR3 sequence is CAGRAGSSGNTIYF. The CDR3, as DNA: TGTGCCGGACGGGCCGGGAGCTCTGGAAACACCATATATTTT.

The V call is TRBV10-1, the J call TRBJ1-2; 8 nucleotides line up with TRBD1. Trimming took 3 bases from V and 2 from J; bases not matched to a gene: 8. CDR1 is WNHNN, CDR2 SYGVQD, per germline (reference sequence). CDR3 size: 16 residues. This CDR3 is CASSDPPDRENYGYTF. Here the CDR3 DNA reads TGCGCCAGCAGTGACCCCCCGGACAGGGAGAACTATGGCTACACCTTC.

This chain joins TRBV18 and TRBJ1-4; 11 bases are a match to TRBD1. V lost 4 bases, J lost 7 bases, and 8 bases stayed unmatched. Germline V gene lookup returns CDR1 KGHSH and CDR2 LQKENI. The CDR3 is 16 residues long. The CDR3 nucleotides read TGTGCCAGCTCACACGGACAGGGGGCGATAGGTGAAAAACTGTTTTTT. It yields the protein CASSHGQGAIGEKLFF.

The rearrangement joins TRBV6-5 to TRBJ1-2; D gene unclear. The CDR3 sequence is 13 residues long. V dropped 7 bases and J dropped 8 bases, with 17 bases sitting between them. The V gene's germline CDR1 is MNHEY and CDR2 SVGAGI. CDR3 DNA sequence: TGTGCCAGCAAGGAAGGGTCTCGGAGGGGCTACACCTTC. Translated, it gives CASKEGSRRGYTF.

This rearrangement joins TRBV5-8 to TRBJ1-5, with a possible D match to TRBD1 (5 bases). The CDR3 contains 13 residues. Germline values: CDR1 SGHTS, CDR2 YDEGEE. Trimming shortened V by 3 bases and J by 7 bases, and 11 bases separated the two germline ends. CDR3 in DNA: TGTGCCAGCAGCTACCTTCAGGGCCAGCCCCAGCATTTT. Its translation: CASSYLQGQPQHF. The full variable domain, completed using reference TRBV5-8 and TRBJ1-5, is EAGVTQSPTHLIKTRGQQATLRCSPISGHTSVYWYQQALGLGLQFLLWYDEGEERNRGNFPPRFSGRQFPNYSSELNVNALELEDSALYLCASSYLQGQPQHFGDGTRLSIL.

The chain joins TRBV5-1 to TRBJ1-4, with unresolved D. Germline values: CDR1 SGHRS, CDR2 YFSETQ. The CDR3 length is 16 residues. Trimming took off 2 bases at V and 0 bases at J, with 11 bases between the two ends. In DNA, the CDR3 is TGCGCCAGCAGCTTCGGAGTATCCCCAACTAATGAAAAACTGTTTTTT. It is translated as CASSFGVSPTNEKLFF.

The chain joins TRBV5-4 to TRBJ1-2, with a tentative D call TRBD1 (6 bases). The CDR3 has 15 residues. Germline V gene data show CDR1 as SGHNT and CDR2 as YYREEE (reference sequence). V was cut by 0 bases and J by 3 bases, with 12 bases left in between. Written as DNA, the CDR3 is TGTGCCAGCAGCTTGGGGGGGCGCCTAGACTATGGCTACACCTTC. Translating it yields CASSLGGRLDYGYTF.

The V gene is TRBV3-1 (or the pseudogene TRBV3-2), the J gene TRBJ1-4; D possibly corresponds to TRBD1 (6 bases). This CDR3 is built from 16 residues. CDR1 is LGHDT, CDR2 YNNKEL, per germline (reference sequence). Between the trimmed V and J ends, which lost 2 bases and 0 bases, there was a span of 10 bases. CDR3 sequence reads: CASSQWDTSTNEKLFF. The CDR3 DNA follows: TGTGCCAGCAGCCAATGGGACACCTCAACTAATGAAAAACTGTTTTTT.

This clone was seen more than once but under ten times. V usage is TRBV29-1 and J usage is TRBJ1-1; no definite D call. Germline loops: CDR1 SQVTM, CDR2 ANQGSEA. The V gene lost 3 bases and the J gene lost 0 bases, with 5 bases spanning the gap. CDR3 size: 12 residues. The CDR3 sequence: CSVDDMNTEAFF. The CDR3 DNA reads TGCAGCGTTGATGACATGAACACTGAAGCTTTCTTT.

This clone was picked up one time. V and J are TRBV27 and TRBJ2-6; TRBD2 matches at 7 bases. Trimming at V came to 4 bases and at J to 4 bases, leaving 4 bases not matched to a gene. The CDR3 runs 15 residues. Germline V CDR1 and CDR2: MNHEY, SMNVEV (reference sequence). In DNA form, the CDR3 reads TGTGCCAGCAGTTCGGGGGAGGGCGGGGCCAACGTCCTGACTTTC. It specifies CASSSGEGGANVLTF.

This clone appeared once. The gene calls are TRBV5-6 and TRBJ2-7; TRBD1 aligns across 7 bases. Germline trimming cut 1 base from V and 5 bases from J; bases unmatched to any gene: 6. Germline V lookup: CDR1 SGHDT, CDR2 YYEEEE. This CDR3 region has 14 residues. The CDR3 nucleotides are TGTGCCAGCAGCTTGCGAGGGGGCCCAAACGAGCAGTACTTC. It yields the protein CASSLRGGPNEQYF.

The genes are TRBV13 and TRBJ1-3; 7 bases align to TRBD1. V was pared by 6 bases and J by 1 base, with 3 bases of the junction left unmatched. CDR1 is PRHDT, CDR2 FYEKMQ, per germline (reference sequence). The CDR3 spans 14 residues. The CDR3 coding sequence is TGTGCCAGCAGAGACAGGGAGTCTGGAAACACCATATATTTT. Translated: CASRDRESGNTIYF. Combining the CDR3 with reference TRBV13 and TRBJ1-3 gives the whole variable domain AAGVIQSPRHLIKEKRETATLKCYPIPRHDTVYWYQQGPGQDPQFLISFYEKMQSDKGSIPDRFSAQQFSDYHSELNMSSLELGDSALYFCASRDRESGNTIYFGEGSWLTVV.

The V and J genes are TRBV5-1 and TRBJ2-1, with a weak D call TRBD1 (6 bases). V gave up 0 bases and J gave up 7 bases, with 20 bases separating them. This CDR3 contains 17 residues. Germline CDR1 and CDR2: SGHRS and YFSETQ. This CDR3 is CASSLDWGRGIPNEQFF. The CDR3 bases are TGCGCCAGCAGCTTGGATTGGGGCAGGGGTATTCCTAATGAGCAGTTCTTC.

The chain recombines TRBV2 with TRBJ1-4; D not certain. CDR1 is SNHLY and CDR2 is FYNNEI in the germline V gene. There are 15 residues in the CDR3. V lost 7 bases and J lost 10, with 22 bases in between. The DNA for the CDR3 is TGTGCCAGCACCGAGGGCACGCGGACTATATCAAAACTGTTTTTT. Its protein is CASTEGTRTISKLFF.

The CDR3 loop reads CASSQAGTSGDNEQFF. DNA for the CDR3: TGTGCCAGCAGCCAAGCCGGGACTAGCGGGGACAATGAGCAGTTCTTC. The chain couples TRBV4-2 to TRBJ2-1; 13 bases fit TRBD2. Germline trimming cut 1 base from V and 5 bases from J; bases unmatched to any gene: 2. Germline V CDR1 and CDR2: LGHNA, YNFKEQ. The CDR3 is made up of 16 amino acids.

A word on this clone: This CDR3 is also generated by other DNA sequences in the sample. The CDR3 nucleotides read TGTGCCAGCAGGAGGACAGGGAGCACTGAAGCTTTCTTT. This sequence encodes CASRRTGSTEAFF. The chain employs TRBV6-5 and TRBJ1-1, with 8 bases matching TRBD1. Germline V gene lookup returns CDR1 MNHEY and CDR2 SVGAGI. The CDR3 sequence is 13 residues long. V was clipped by 6 bases and J by 4 bases; unmatched bases: 4.

This chain uses TRBV5-4 with TRBJ1-3, with a weak D call TRBD1 (5 bases). Germline CDR1 and CDR2: SGHNT and YYREEE (reference sequence). The CDR3 covers 15 residues. Deletions cut 0 bases from V and 3 bases from J, with 10 bases between. CDR3 protein: CASSLDLTGGNTIYF. For the CDR3, the DNA is TGTGCCAGCAGCTTGGACCTTACAGGTGGAAACACCATATATTTT.

This clone came up once. This chain joins TRBV11-2 and TRBJ2-5; 13 bases map to TRBD2. There are 16 residues in the CDR3. Germline V CDR1 and CDR2: SGHAT, FQNNGV. V gave up 1 base and J gave up 2 bases; unmatched junction bases: 1. In DNA, the CDR3 is TGTGCCAGCAGCTTAGGACTAGCGGGGGGACAAGAGACCCAGTACTTC. This encodes CASSLGLAGGQETQYF.

This chain uses TRBV5-6 with TRBJ2-2; 12 bases are a match to TRBD1. The germline V gene has CDR1 SGHDT and CDR2 YYEEEE. CDR3 size: 16 residues. J lost 5 bases, V lost 5 bases, and 7 bases had no gene match. Here the CDR3 reads CASRAGTGGRTGELFF. The DNA for the CDR3 is TGTGCCAGCAGAGCCGGGACAGGGGGCCGGACCGGGGAGCTGTTTTTT. The full variable domain, with the rest looked up from reference TRBV5-6 and TRBJ2-2, is DAGVTQSPTHLIKTRGQQVTLRCSPKSGHDTVSWYQQALGQGPQFIFQYYEEEERQRGNFPDRFSGHQFPNYSSELNVNALLLGDSALYLCASRAGTGGRTGELFFGEGSRLTVL.

This chain joins TRBV19 and TRBJ1-2; D is undetermined. The CDR3 has 13 amino acids. In germline, CDR1 is LNHDA, CDR2 SQIVND (reference sequence). Trimming took off 11 bases at V and 3 bases at J, with 16 bases between the two ends. CDR3 sequence (DNA): TGTGCCGCCACACGAGGGAGTGACTATGGCTACACCTTC. Translated, it gives CAATRGSDYGYTF.

The chain couples TRBV2 to TRBJ1-4; 8 bases map to TRBD1. V lost 6 bases and J lost 8; bases outside the gene matches: 8. The CDR3 is made up of 14 amino acids. Per germline, CDR1 SNHLY and CDR2 FYNNEI. CDR3 residues: CASRTGEEGEKLFF. CDR3 in DNA: TGTGCCAGCAGGACAGGGGAGGAGGGGGAAAAACTGTTTTTT.

The V call is TRBV7-9, the J call TRBJ2-1; 7 bases agree with TRBD2. CDR3 length: 17 residues. The germline V gene has CDR1 SEHNR and CDR2 FQNEAQ (reference sequence). Trimming removed 4 bases from V and 0 bases from J; junction bases left unmatched: 9. CDR3 protein: CASSSRTREPSYNEQFF. CDR3 coding DNA: TGTGCCAGCAGCTCACGGACTAGAGAGCCCTCCTACAATGAGCAGTTCTTC.

The genes are TRBV15 and TRBJ1-4, with D perhaps TRBD1 (6 bases). V was pared by 1 base and J by 7 bases, with 13 bases between. The CDR3 runs 15 residues. Per germline, CDR1 LNHNV and CDR2 YYDKDF (reference sequence). The CDR3 loop is CATSRATGRSEKLFF. CDR3 nucleotide sequence: TGTGCCACCAGCAGAGCGACAGGACGGAGTGAAAAACTGTTTTTT.

This clone was seen just once. The chain combines TRBV24-1 with TRBJ1-1, with D uncertain. The V end was cut by 5 bases, the J end by 1 base, with 7 bases between. There are 13 residues in the CDR3. Germline V lookup: CDR1 KGHDR, CDR2 SFDVKD. CDR3 in amino acids: CATSVSQNTEAFF. The CDR3 coding sequence is TGTGCCACCAGTGTGTCACAGAACACTGAAGCTTTCTTT.

This sequence joins TRBV27 and TRBJ2-1; 9 bases match TRBD1. The germline V gene has CDR1 MNHEY and CDR2 SMNVEV (reference sequence). V gave up 3 bases and J gave up 6 bases; unmatched junction bases: 9. The CDR3 sequence is 16 residues long. The CDR3 region is CASSFTGQGNVNEQFF. The CDR3 bases are TGTGCCAGCAGTTTTACGGGACAGGGTAATGTCAATGAGCAGTTCTTC.

The chain is built from TRBV28 and TRBJ2-3; TRBD1 matches at 7 bases. The V and J ends lost 6 bases and 4 bases, in that order; junction bases with no gene match: 7. In germline, CDR1 is MDHEN, CDR2 SYDVKM. The CDR3 has 14 amino acids. The CDR3 loop reads CASSYDRAADTQYF. The CDR3 DNA sequence: TGTGCCAGCAGCTACGACAGGGCCGCAGATACGCAGTATTTT.

Note on this clone: The sample has other DNA sequences that encode this CDR3 too. For the CDR3, the DNA is TGTGCCAGCCATACAAGGGGAGAAGCTTTCTTT. This gives the protein CASHTRGEAFF. This chain connects TRBV19 to TRBJ1-1, with D maybe TRBD1 (5 bases). Germline assignment: CDR1 LNHDA and CDR2 SQIVND (reference sequence). V gave up 9 bases and J gave up 8 bases, with 13 bases separating them. CDR3 length: 11 amino acids. Full variable domain (remainder filled in from reference TRBV19 and TRBJ1-1): DGGITQSPKYLFRKEGQNVTLSCEQNLNHDAMYWYRQDPGQGLRLIYYSQIVNDFQKGDIAEGYSVSREKKESFPLTVTSAQKNPTAFYLCASHTRGEAFFGQGTRLTVV.